These 3 T cell receptor beta chains share one sample of origin, sequenced in a study of beta chain features in type 1 diabetes. Whole-study findings and limits: Across all four CD4+ subsets, people with type 1 diabetes showed modestly shorter TCRB CDR3s.

For these TCRs, the target antigens are not known. What was sequenced were expressed TCRB transcripts, since all of the isolated RNA had been reverse transcribed. Sequencing used immunoSEQ multiplex PCR; TCRdb keeps in-frame clones, though not all of them. Among 160,000 or so clones listed, around 8.3% were seen once. Sequences were obtained from central memory CD4+ T cells from blood. All receptors derive from a woman aged 18-35 years with type 1 diabetes.

DNA for the CDR3: TGTGCCATCTCGACAGGGTGGGGTGGCTACACCTTC. Protein sequence: CAISTGWGGYTF. The V gene is TRBV19, the J gene TRBJ1-2; 7 nucleotides match TRBD1. Trimming cost V 10 bases and J 7 bases; bases outside gene matches: 9. This CDR3 is built from 12 residues. The germline gives CDR1 LNHDA, CDR2 SQIVND (reference sequence).

This clone occurred a few times. The rearrangement uses TRBV5-4 and TRBJ1-1, with a possible D match to TRBD1 (5 bases). The length of the CDR3 is 14 residues. V was trimmed by 0 bases and J by 4 bases, leaving 10 bases between them. CDR1 and CDR2 from the germline V gene are SGHNT and YYREEE (reference sequence). The CDR3 loop is CASSLARRGTEAFF. CDR3 DNA sequence: TGTGCCAGCAGCTTGGCCAGGAGGGGCACTGAAGCTTTCTTT. Drawing the rest from reference TRBV5-4 and TRBJ1-1, the complete variable domain is ETGVTQSPTHLIKTRGQQVTLRCSSQSGHNTVSWYQQALGQGPQFIFQYYREEENGRGNFPPRFSGLQFPNYSSELNVNALELDDSALYLCASSLARRGTEAFFGQGTRLTVV.

The rearrangement uses TRBV7-2 and TRBJ2-7; tentative D call: TRBD1 (5 bases). Between the trimmed V and J ends, which lost 3 bases and 5 bases, there was a span of 11 bases. The CDR3 is 13 residues long. Looked up from germline, CDR1 is SGHTA and CDR2 is FQGNSA. CDR3 sequence reads: CASSLWSGNEQYF. The CDR3 coding sequence is TGTGCCAGCAGCTTGTGGTCAGGGAACGAGCAGTACTTC.